This entry describes one TCR beta chain. The data are from a study of shared T cell receptors in the human thymus. CDR1 is DFQATT, CDR2 SNEGSKA, per germline (reference sequence). The CDR3 runs to 9 residues. This table comes from immunoSEQ multiplex PCR, and its TCRdb copy is limited to in-frame clones, with some not included. Seen here are more than 300,000 clones, approximately 95% observed once, and the top ten hold approximately 0.02%. The TCR originated in a human donor. The chain is built from TRBV20-1 and TRBJ2-1; no firm D call. The sequencing input was thymocytes. The CDR3, as DNA: TGCAGACGACCCAATGAGCAGTTCTTC. Protein: CRRPNEQFF.